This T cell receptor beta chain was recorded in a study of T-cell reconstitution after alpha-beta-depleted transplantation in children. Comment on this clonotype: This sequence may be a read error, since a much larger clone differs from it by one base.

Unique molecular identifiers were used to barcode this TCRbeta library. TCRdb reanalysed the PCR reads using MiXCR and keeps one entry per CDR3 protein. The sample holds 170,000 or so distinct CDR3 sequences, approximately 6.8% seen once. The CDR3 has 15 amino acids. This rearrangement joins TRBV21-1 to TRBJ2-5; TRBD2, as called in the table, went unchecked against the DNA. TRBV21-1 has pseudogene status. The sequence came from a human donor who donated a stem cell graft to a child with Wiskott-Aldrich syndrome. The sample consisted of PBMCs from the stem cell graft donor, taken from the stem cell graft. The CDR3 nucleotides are TGTGCCAGCAGCCTAGCGGGGGCCTCAAATGAGACCCAGTACTTC. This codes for CASSLAGASNETQYF.